The present T cell receptor (beta chain) was sequenced within a study of breast tumors, draining lymph nodes, adjacent tissues. As concerns this clonotype: Its antigen is not known. The missing conserved phenylalanine or tryptophan at the end of this CDR3 makes a read error likely.

Findings and caveats of the study: The data were judged consistent with most tumor T cells coming from lymph node and expanding in tumor. Compared with lymph nodes, tumors were less diverse; compared with nontumor tissue, more. Luminal-like breast cancer showed significantly greater tumor-nontumor repertoire similarity than basal-like breast cancer did. The lymph node origin of tumor T cells was framed as consistent with a hypothesis, not demonstrated.

The lymph nodes were axillary draining lymph nodes from breast cancer patients. TCRdb fed the multiplex PCR reads into MiXCR, producing one record per CDR3 protein. This table has 80,000 to 130,000 distinct CDR3 sequences, 20% to 25% appearing once. The CDR3 covers 16 residues. V was clipped by 0 bases and J by 0 bases, with 11 bases between them. CDR1 LGHDT and CDR2 YNNKEL come from the germline V gene (reference sequence). The sequenced sample consisted of axillary lymph node tissue. This receptor was taken from a female donor with breast cancer. Some clones in this sample may be carry-over from other donors' samples. The rearrangement joins TRBV3-1 to TRBJ1-2; D is unclear. CDR3 DNA sequence: TGTGCCAGCAGCCAAGAACCCGAGGGTTCTAACTATGGCTACACCTCC. Amino acids: CASSQEPEGSNYGYTS.